The 31 T cell receptor beta chains given below trace back to one sample, sequenced in a study of blood T cell repertoires in COVID-19. Repertoires were generated with immunoSEQ multiplex PCR, while TCRdb's copy carries only in-frame clones and drops some. The table lists around 70,000 clones, around 87% of them singletons. Sequencing input: peripheral blood. Receptor source: a woman aged 18 to 35 with acute or convalescent COVID-19.

CDR3 DNA: TGCAGCGTTCTAATGGACAGAACTAGGAACACTGAAGCTTTCTTT. Encoded protein: CSVLMDRTRNTEAFF. The genes are TRBV29-1 and TRBJ1-1; D perhaps matches TRBD1 (6 bases). The ends were cut back, 5 bases at V and 1 base at J, with 17 bases in the middle. This CDR3 comprises 15 residues. Germline V gives CDR1 SQVTM, CDR2 ANQGSEA.

The J gene is TRBJ1-1, the V gene TRBV24-1; the D is unclear. The CDR3 extends over 12 amino acids. Looked up from germline, CDR1 is KGHDR and CDR2 is SFDVKD. Trimming removed 9 bases at V and 0 bases at J, with 7 bases between. As DNA, the CDR3 is TGTGCCACCGGCAAAGTGAACACTGAAGCTTTCTTT. Translated, it gives CATGKVNTEAFF.

The chain employs TRBV6-2 or TRBV6-3 and TRBJ1-2; the D is unclear. Germline-derived CDR1 and CDR2 are MNHEY and SVGEGT. Trimming left V 4 bases short and J 1 base short, with 4 bases between. This CDR3 is built from 12 residues. The CDR3 sequence: CASSSINYGYTF. CDR3 nucleotide sequence: TGTGCCAGCAGTTCCATTAACTATGGCTACACCTTC.

The rearrangement links TRBV19 to TRBJ2-3, with TRBD1 matching over 7 bases. The CDR3 length is 14 residues. The V gene's germline CDR1 is LNHDA and CDR2 SQIVND (reference sequence). Trimming cost V 9 bases and J 0 bases; bases outside gene matches: 6. The CDR3 here is CASGDRSSTDTQYF. The CDR3 bases are TGTGCCAGCGGGGACAGATCTAGCACAGATACGCAGTATTTT.

The V and J genes are TRBV27 and TRBJ2-1, with D perhaps matching TRBD2 (6 bases). V lost 3 bases and J 1 base, leaving 10 bases between the germline ends. The germline CDR1 and CDR2 sequences are MNHEY and SMNVEV (reference sequence). The CDR3 extends over 15 amino acids. The CDR3 loop is CASSFDSGSYNEQFF. CDR3 in DNA: TGTGCCAGCAGTTTCGATAGCGGATCCTACAATGAGCAGTTCTTC.

This clone was observed a few times. The gene calls are TRBV3-1 (or the pseudogene TRBV3-2) and TRBJ1-2, with a tentative D call TRBD1 (6 bases). From germline, CDR1 is LGHDT and CDR2 YNNKEL (reference sequence). This CDR3 has 15 residues. Trimming took off 0 bases at V and 5 bases at J, with 13 bases between the two ends. DNA of the CDR3: TGTGCCAGCAGCCAAGAATTTGGGGGCCGATATGGCTACACCTTC. Translation: CASSQEFGGRYGYTF.

This CDR3 is CASSNRENTEAFF. The CDR3 bases are TGTGCCAGCAGCAACCGGGAGAACACTGAAGCTTTCTTT. The genes are TRBV7-8 and TRBJ1-1; no definite D call. V dropped 5 bases and J dropped 1 base, with 8 bases sitting between them. Germline loops: CDR1 SGHVS, CDR2 FQNEAQ. The length of the CDR3 is 13 residues.

V is TRBV3-1 (or the pseudogene TRBV3-2) and J is TRBJ1-1, with 8 bases that match TRBD1. Germline V CDR1 and CDR2: LGHDT, YNNKEL (reference sequence). Trimming cost V 3 bases and J 0 bases; bases outside gene matches: 6. This CDR3 region has 16 residues. CDR3 nucleotide sequence: TGTGCCAGCAGCCAGGTAAACAGGGGGATGAACACTGAAGCTTTCTTT. This sequence encodes CASSQVNRGMNTEAFF.

This clone has only one observation. DNA of the CDR3: TGTGCCAGCAGCCTCAACAACCCGACAGGGAGATACTACGGCTCCTACGAGCAGTACTTC. Translation gives CASSLNNPTGRYYGSYEQYF. The chain recombines TRBV28 with TRBJ2-7; 7 bases align to TRBD1. Trimming at V came to 6 bases and at J to 0 bases, leaving 23 bases not matched to a gene. The germline V gene has CDR1 MDHEN and CDR2 SYDVKM. This CDR3 is built from 20 residues.

J is TRBJ2-1 and V is TRBV4-1; TRBD2 matches 12 bases. The V gene end was trimmed by 3 bases and the J gene end by 8 bases; junction bases not matched to a gene: 14. This CDR3 has 18 residues. CDR1 and CDR2 (germline): MGHRA, YSYEKL. CDR3 sequence: CASSQGSLGLAGPYEQFF. CDR3 coding DNA: TGCGCCAGCAGCCAGGGTTCTCTCGGACTAGCGGGACCGTATGAGCAGTTCTTC.

This rearrangement joins TRBV14 to TRBJ2-5; 9 nucleotides line up with TRBD2. The V segment lost 4 bases and the J segment 5 bases; nucleotides outside the gene matches: 11. Germline lookup yields CDR1 SGHDN and CDR2 FVKESK. The CDR3 has 16 amino acids. The CDR3 loop reads CASSRRVAGVYETQYF. The DNA for the CDR3 is TGTGCCAGCAGCCGAAGGGTAGCGGGAGTATATGAGACCCAGTACTTC.

The V call is TRBV7-2, the J call TRBJ2-7, with 8 bases lining up with TRBD1. The CDR3 extends over 15 amino acids. V gave up 3 bases and J gave up 2 bases; unmatched junction bases: 6. CDR1 is SGHTA, CDR2 FQGNSA, per germline. The DNA of the CDR3 is TGTGCCAGCAGCTTCGGGGACAGGACAACCTACGAGCAGTACTTC. Amino acids: CASSFGDRTTYEQYF. Full variable domain (remainder filled in from reference TRBV7-2 and TRBJ2-7): GAGVSQSPSNKVTEKGKDVELRCDPISGHTALYWYRQSLGQGLEFLIYFQGNSAPDKSGLPSDRFSAERTGGSVSTLTIQRTQQEDSAVYLCASSFGDRTTYEQYFGPGTRLTVT.

The rearrangement joins TRBV28 to TRBJ1-3, with 7 bases fitting TRBD1. CDR3 length: 16 amino acids. The junction had 12 bases not matched to a gene; V was cut back by 10 bases and J by 0 bases. Per the germline V gene, CDR1 is MDHEN and CDR2 is SYDVKM. In DNA form, the CDR3 reads TGTGCCACCGCAGGGGGTACGACCCTCTCTGGAAACACCATATATTTT. It encodes CATAGGTTLSGNTIYF.

The chain is built from TRBV27 and TRBJ1-5; the match to TRBD1 covers 8 bases. The junction had 4 bases not matched to a gene; V was cut back by 2 bases and J by 7 bases. Germline V gene lookup returns CDR1 MNHEY and CDR2 SMNVEV (reference sequence). This CDR3 has 14 amino acids. CDR3 coding DNA: TGTGCCAGCAGTTTAACAGGGGGTAAACAGCCCCAGCATTTT. It specifies CASSLTGGKQPQHF.

The gene calls are TRBV9 and TRBJ1-3, with D hard to call. In germline, CDR1 is SGDLS, CDR2 YYNGEE. V was cut by 3 bases and J by 0 bases, with 10 bases left in between. The CDR3 totals 15 residues. CDR3: CASSDGFGSGNTIYF. The CDR3 DNA reads TGTGCCAGCAGCGATGGCTTTGGCTCTGGAAACACCATATATTTT. The variable domain in full, with the rest retrieved from reference TRBV9 and TRBJ1-3, is DSGVTQTPKHLITATGQRVTLRCSPRSGDLSVYWYQQSLDQGLQFLIQYYNGEERAKGNILERFSAQQFPDLHSELNLSSLELGDSALYFCASSDGFGSGNTIYFGEGSWLTVV.

This chain uses TRBV7-8 with TRBJ2-1; 8 bases are shared with TRBD1. This CDR3 has 16 amino acids. Trimming cost V 2 bases and J 7 bases; bases outside gene matches: 10. Looked up from germline, CDR1 is SGHVS and CDR2 is FQNEAQ. The CDR3 spells CASSLQRTGPENEQFF. In DNA form, the CDR3 reads TGTGCCAGCAGCTTACAACGGACAGGGCCGGAGAATGAGCAGTTCTTC.

V and J are TRBV5-4 and TRBJ2-1, with TRBD2 matching over 7 bases. V dropped 4 bases and J dropped 0; count of bases not matched to a gene: 7. CDR1 SGHNT and CDR2 YYREEE come from the germline V gene (reference sequence). This CDR3 region has 16 residues. In nucleotides, the CDR3 is TGTGCCAGCAGCCCTCGACTAGCCGCCTCCTACAATGAGCAGTTCTTC. Translation: CASSPRLAASYNEQFF.

CDR3 DNA: TGTGCCAGCATGGAGGGGTTATATGGCTACACCTTC. Protein: CASMEGLYGYTF. V usage is TRBV6-6 and J usage is TRBJ1-2, with D perhaps TRBD1 (5 bases). CDR1 MNHNY and CDR2 SVGAGI come from the germline V gene (reference sequence). V was pared by 7 bases and J by 5 bases, with 11 bases between. The CDR3 totals 12 residues.

The chain links TRBV7-8 to TRBJ2-1, with 9 bases fitting TRBD2. The V gene's germline CDR1 is SGHVS and CDR2 FQNEAQ. Germline trimming cut 5 bases from V and 8 bases from J; bases unmatched to any gene: 19. The CDR3 covers 18 residues. Here the CDR3 reads CASSPLGGFSGRIHEQFF. Here the CDR3 DNA reads TGTGCCAGCAGCCCATTAGGGGGATTCAGCGGGAGGATCCATGAGCAGTTCTTC.

The chain combines TRBV6-5 with TRBJ1-1; D perhaps matches TRBD1 (5 bases). This CDR3 is 12 amino acids long. Germline assignment: CDR1 MNHEY and CDR2 SVGAGI. V was clipped by 6 bases and J by 2 bases, with 7 bases between them. The CDR3 coding sequence is TGTGCCAGCAGGACAGCTAACACTGAAGCTTTCTTT. Amino acids: CASRTANTEAFF.

The chain links TRBV4-3 to TRBJ2-7, with 8 bases that match TRBD1. V lost 5 bases and J lost 2; bases outside the gene matches: 8. The CDR3 contains 15 residues. Germline assignment: CDR1 LGHNA and CDR2 YSLEER. CDR3 region: CASSRRQGSAYEQYF. DNA for the CDR3: TGCGCCAGCAGCAGGCGACAGGGGTCTGCCTACGAGCAGTACTTC.

The chain combines TRBV12-3 or TRBV12-4 with TRBJ1-5; no clear D gene. The ends were cut back, 1 base at V and 7 bases at J, with 8 bases in the middle. The CDR3 is 13 residues long. In nucleotides, the CDR3 is TGTGCCAGCAGTTTAGGGGCTACCCAGCCCCAGCATTTT. Residues: CASSLGATQPQHF.

The chain recombines TRBV5-4 with TRBJ2-5, with TRBD1 matching over 8 bases. Per the germline V gene, CDR1 is SGHNT and CDR2 is YYREEE (reference sequence). The CDR3 is made up of 13 amino acids. Trimming at V came to 0 bases and at J to 5 bases, leaving 0 bases not matched to a gene. The CDR3 DNA sequence: TGTGCCAGCAGCTTGGCAGGGGGCGAGACCCAGTACTTC. This codes for CASSLAGGETQYF.

The CDR3 DNA sequence: TGCGCCACCAAGACCGGGGACAGGGGGCTGGGTAACTATGGCTACACCTTC. Protein: CATKTGDRGLGNYGYTF. The chain couples TRBV10-2 to TRBJ1-2; 12 bases agree with TRBD1. The CDR3 covers 17 residues. J was trimmed by 1 base and V by 10 bases; bases with no gene match: 13. The germline V gene has CDR1 WSHSY and CDR2 SAAADI.

The genes are TRBV2 and TRBJ1-6; 11 bases are shared with TRBD1. Trimming at V came to 8 bases and at J to 8 bases, leaving 2 bases not matched to a gene. The CDR3 spans 13 residues. CDR1 is SNHLY and CDR2 is FYNNEI in the germline V gene. The CDR3 loop reads CASAGQGDSPLHF. In nucleotides, the CDR3 is TGTGCCAGCGCGGGACAGGGGGATTCACCCCTCCACTTT.

V and J are TRBV4-1 and TRBJ2-1, with 12 nucleotides matching TRBD2. V dropped 1 base and J dropped 9; count of bases not matched to a gene: 1. Germline V gene lookup returns CDR1 MGHRA and CDR2 YSYEKL. The CDR3 is made up of 14 amino acids. The CDR3 spells CASSQGLAGVEQFF. Written as DNA, the CDR3 is TGCGCCAGCAGCCAAGGACTAGCGGGGGTTGAGCAGTTCTTC.

The V call is TRBV7-2, the J call TRBJ1-2; 7 nucleotides match TRBD1. Losses at the gene ends were 3 bases for V and 7 bases for J; bases not matched to a gene: 5. Per the germline V gene, CDR1 is SGHTA and CDR2 is FQGNSA. There are 13 residues in the CDR3. The DNA for the CDR3 is TGTGCCAGCAGCTTCACAGGGGAAGGTGGCTACACCTTC. Translating gives CASSFTGEGGYTF.

The rearrangement links TRBV19 to TRBJ1-1; D gene ambiguous. The CDR3 extends over 13 amino acids. V lost 2 bases, J lost 1 base, and 5 bases lay in between. The germline gives CDR1 LNHDA, CDR2 SQIVND (reference sequence). The CDR3 DNA sequence: TGTGCCAGTAGTATAACAGCGAACACTGAAGCTTTCTTT. This codes for CASSITANTEAFF. Full variable domain (rest looked up from reference TRBV19 and TRBJ1-1): DGGITQSPKYLFRKEGQNVTLSCEQNLNHDAMYWYRQDPGQGLRLIYYSQIVNDFQKGDIAEGYSVSREKKESFPLTVTSAQKNPTAFYLCASSITANTEAFFGQGTRLTVV.

This clone appeared a single time. V usage is TRBV7-9 and J usage is TRBJ2-5, with 10 nucleotides matching TRBD2. Unmatched junction bases numbered 5, after V lost 1 base and J lost 0 bases. The V gene's germline CDR1 is SEHNR and CDR2 FQNEAQ (reference sequence). The length of the CDR3 is 17 residues. The CDR3: CASSLEGLAGDQETQYF. For the CDR3, the DNA is TGTGCCAGCAGCTTAGAGGGGCTAGCGGGGGACCAAGAGACCCAGTACTTC.

This chain uses TRBV21-1 with TRBJ2-3; the table's D call TRBD1 went unverified against the DNA. TRBV21-1 is classified as a pseudogene. CDR3 length equals 14 residues. The CDR3 region is CASSNGQGTDTQYF. The CDR3 DNA reads TGTGCCAGCAGCAACGGACAGGGCACAGATACGCAGTATTTT.

This chain joins TRBV5-1 and TRBJ2-1; 10 positions match TRBD2. The CDR3 is made up of 16 amino acids. The trim removed 0 bases at V and 10 bases at J, leaving 10 bases unmatched. In germline, CDR1 is SGHRS, CDR2 YFSETQ. The CDR3 loop reads CASSLGEAGGPLEQFF. The CDR3 bases are TGCGCCAGCAGCTTGGGGGAAGCGGGAGGGCCCTTGGAGCAGTTCTTC.